The sequence of this T cell receptor (beta chain) was determined in a study of vaccination and CD4 T cells after COVID-19. Study in general: Median time from COVID diagnosis to post-COVID sampling was 101 days (35 to 161).

The Oncomine TCR Beta short-read assay sequenced DNA from cultured CD4+ T cells. After culture, CD4+ T cells served as the source for genomic DNA extraction. TCRdb used MiXCR to reprocess the PCR reads, holding one entry per CDR3 protein. The sample carries some 16,000 distinct CDR3 sequences, roughly 50% recorded once. Indicated treatment: roughly 10-day PBMC culture with coronavirus spike peptide pools or control peptides (ViraFEST assay). Alongside around 9.2 IU/ml IL-2 and about 9.1 ug/ml peptide pools, PBMCs were cultured at some 2.1 million per well. As regards this clonotype: Its specificity is unknown.

General study findings and limits: Although the median of SARS-CoV-2-reactive clonotypes rose from about 20 to 38, the change was not significant.

CDR1 SNHLY and CDR2 FYNNEI come from the germline V gene. This CDR3 is built from 15 residues. Between the trimmed V and J ends, which lost 6 bases and 0 bases, there was a span of 12 bases. The genes are TRBV2 and TRBJ1-3; D uncertain. The material sequenced was CD4+ T cells from blood, cultured in vitro. This receptor was obtained from a human donor who had recovered from COVID-19. Here the CDR3 reads CASRSDRSSGNTIYF. DNA of the CDR3: TGTGCCAGCAGGTCGGACCGTAGCTCTGGAAACACCATATATTTT.